A single T cell receptor (beta chain) is shown here with its context. This sample was taken from a study of blood T cell repertoires in COVID-19. About the research overall: Samples representing acute and convalescent COVID-19 were sourced from the United States, Italy and Spain. T cells, B-cell-depleted T cells, or PBMCs provided the cDNA or gDNA that served as material.

In the original analysis: Researchers report that nucleated cell counts were estimated from reference gene primer amplification. Using immunoSEQ multiplex PCR, the repertoire was profiled, and TCRdb retains in-frame clones only, with some absent. D and trimming were read from the DNA, whereas the V and J calls and clone size are those reported in that table. The sample records under 300,000 clones, about 86% being singletons. The receptor comes from a man in his sixties with acute or convalescent COVID-19. Sequencing was done on a sample of peripheral blood.

For the CDR3, the DNA is TGTGCCAGCAGCTTGCGACTAGCGGGAGGCCATAGTGAGCAGTTCTTC. It is translated as CASSLRLAGGHSEQFF. This chain links TRBV11-3 with TRBJ2-1; 13 bases fit TRBD2. The CDR3 runs to 16 residues. V was clipped by 3 bases and J by 9 bases; unmatched bases: 8. Germline V gives CDR1 SGHNT, CDR2 YENEEA.